The present TCR beta chain was sequenced within a study of T cells in localized non-small cell lung cancer (dated by TCRdb to about 2020). For the study in its entirety: The study analyzed T cell repertoires of over 200 early-stage NSCLC patients, comparing tumors and uninvolved tumor-adjacent lungs. Of the NSCLC patients, roughly 130 were male and approximately 97 were female, and the mean age was approximately 69 years. The cohort comprised approximately 240 treatment-naïve NSCLC patients with resected, localized lung tumors. Beyond this particular receptor, the publication reports: Of the top 100 tumor clones, a median of about 53 were detected in paired uninvolved adjacent lung; approximately 30 were also among that lung's top 100. Longer overall survival was associated with higher T cell density in blood, whereas shorter survival was associated with higher clonality in adjacent lung. Uninvolved tumor-adjacent lung showed the highest T cell clonality, higher than tumor, which suggests more focused antigenic responses in the uninvolved tumor-adjacent lung. Because multi-region tumor sequencing was not performed, intratumor heterogeneity could not be ruled out. Since the design was exploratory, TCR variables were selected using unadjusted p-values with no false-discovery rate correction.

The immunoSEQ Assay was used to sequence TCR beta CDR3 regions from DNA. The source study handled its data this way. T cell density was computed as TCR beta template counts normalized to usable DNA estimated by amplifying housekeeping genes. Richness was estimated with the preseqR package, extrapolating to 400,000 templates for PBMC samples and 120,000 templates for tissue samples. Clonality was calculated as one minus Pielou's evenness. Tissue-enriched TCRs were identified through differential abundance testing performed on productive amino-acid clonotypes, with a minimum total count of 5 and an alpha of 0.1. The Jaccard Index and the Morisita Overlap Index were used to measure repertoire overlap between compartments. GLIPH clustered TCR beta CDR3s with public tetramer-defined viral CDR3s; viral motifs required at least three viral sequences plus V-gene enrichment. This is the immuneACCESS table as TCRdb keeps it, with only in-frame sequences that have V and J called. A part of the clones is gone; compared with another copy, unresolved V genes explain less than half, and the rest is unexplained. V, J and clone size were drawn from that table, and D and trimming were deduced from the DNA. The sample table shows some 15,000 clones, and around 90% are seen once. Jointly, the top ten make up more than 0.95% of the sample.

CDR1 and CDR2, looked up from the germline V gene (reference sequence), are DFQATT and SNEGSKA. V is cut by 7 bases and J by 4 bases, and the space between the germline ends is 7 bases. The CDR3 holds 10 amino acids from the cysteine to the phenylalanine. The kept DNA is CDR3 alone, 30 bases in frame from the first base. Regarding this clone: Its antigen is not yet known. No per-base quality is available; no much larger clone lies one base away.

At diagnosis, peripheral blood, uninvolved tumor-adjacent lung and tumor were collected and were preserved as a mix of fresh-frozen and FFPE material. Blood samples were analyzed as peripheral blood mononuclear cells for TCR repertoire profiling. Recombination linked TRBV20-1 to TRBJ1-1; no D segment can be confidently identified. The receptor comes from a woman aged 35-75 years with stage III lung adenocarcinoma. The sample was peripheral blood mononuclear cells, taken before any cancer treatment. The CDR3 region reads CSVQGTEAFF. The sequenced DNA is TGCAGTGTGCAAGGCACTGAAGCTTTCTTT.